This is a list of T cell receptor beta chains from one sample in a study of metastatic and nonmetastatic thyroid tumors. TCRdb re-called the PCR reads with MiXCR. The sample lists approximately 44,000 clones; 20% to 25% were seen once. Material: tumor tissue. The receptors derive from a female donor with papillary thyroid cancer or a benign thyroid nodule (not recorded which). Some clones in this sample may be carry-over from other donors' samples. The CDR3 runs from the conserved cysteine through the conserved F or W. The order of the fields is clone size, J gene, D gene, V gene, CDR3 DNA, CDR3 protein. A D gene is named only where the DNA matches it firmly. Clone sizes are given selectively: once, few, many, or a class where the clone is expanded.

>.|TRBJ1-2|TRBD1|TRBV18
TGTGCCAGCTCACCAACGGGGACAGGGGCTAACTATGGCTACACCTTC
CASSPTGTGANYGYTF
>many|TRBJ1-3|.|TRBV4-2
TGTGCCAGCAGCCCTGTGTCAGGCCCCTCTGGAAACACCATATATTTT
CASSPVSGPSGNTIYF
>few|TRBJ2-7|.|TRBV28
TGTGCCAGCAGTCCTCGGGGGCCCTACGAGCAGTACTTC
CASSPRGPYEQYF
>medium-sized|TRBJ1-3|.|TRBV20-1
TGCAGTGTTCGGATGACCGGAGGAAACACCATATATTTT
CSVRMTGGNTIYF
>few|TRBJ2-6|TRBD1|TRBV6-1
TGTGCCAGCAGTAGAGGGACAGGGGTCTCCGGGGCCAACGTCCTGACTTTC
CASSRGTGVSGANVLTF
>many|TRBJ1-3|.|TRBV5-1
TGCGCCAGCAGCTTGGGTGGTAGGAGAGACACCATATATTTT
CASSLGGRRDTIYF
>few|TRBJ2-1|TRBD2|TRBV6-4
TGTGCCAGCAGTGAACTAGCGGTTGGGGGTGAGCAGTTCTTC
CASSELAVGGEQFF
>.|TRBJ2-1|.|TRBV5-1
TGCGCCAGCAGTTTTAGACAGGAGGCCTACAATGAGCAGTTCTTC
CASSFRQEAYNEQFF
>.|TRBJ1-2|TRBD1|TRBV5-5
TGTGCCAGCAGCCTGGACAGGGGAAACTATGGCTACACCTTC
CASSLDRGNYGYTF
>few|TRBJ1-1|.|TRBV6-2/TRBV6-3
TGTGCCAGCAGTAATATGGCTTCTCAGGGGAGCACTGAAGCTTTCTTT
CASSNMASQGSTEAFF
>.|TRBJ2-3|.|TRBV28
TGTGCCAGCAGTTCGACAGGATGGGGCACAGATACGCAGTATTTT
CASSSTGWGTDTQYF
>.|TRBJ2-3|.|TRBV19
TGTGCCAGTAGTACCCATGGCCCAGATACGCAGTATTTC
CASSTHGPDTQYF
>few|TRBJ2-5|.|TRBV12-3/TRBV12-4
TGTGCCAGCAGTCTTTCAGTAGGATCGTACCAAGAGACCCAGTACTTC
CASSLSVGSYQETQYF
>few|TRBJ2-2|.|TRBV10-3
TGTGCCTCGTGGGAGACGAACACCGGGGAGCTGTTTTTT
CASWETNTGELFF
>.|TRBJ1-6|.|TRBV20-1
TGCAGTGCTAGAGGGGAGCAGGAGTATTCACCCCTCCACTTT
CSARGEQEYSPLHF
>many|TRBJ2-3|TRBD2|TRBV3-1
TGTGCCAGCAGCCCGACTAGCGGGAGCACAGATACGCAGTATTTT
CASSPTSGSTDTQYF
>.|TRBJ2-5|.|TRBV27
TGTGCCAGCAGACCGGCGTCCCAAGAGACCCAGTACTTC
CASRPASQETQYF
>.|TRBJ1-2|.|TRBV28
TGTGTCAGCAGTTTTGGGAGTGCTCTCCATGGCTACACCTTC
CVSSFGSALHGYTF
>many|TRBJ2-1|TRBD2|TRBV30
TGTGCCTGGAGGACTCGTAGCGGGAGGGCCTATTACAATGAGCAGTTCTTC
CAWRTRSGRAYYNEQFF
>.|TRBJ1-2|.|TRBV20-1
TGCAGTGCTAGATCCGCGGTCAGCGTTGGGTATGTCTACACCTTC
CSARSAVSVGYVYTF
>many|TRBJ2-1|TRBD1|TRBV27
TGTGCCAGCGACAGGGTCCCCCATGAGCAGTTCTTC
CASDRVPHEQFF
>many|TRBJ2-5|.|TRBV20-1
TGCAGTGCTAGCAGGGATGGCCAAGAAGAGACCCAGTACTTC
CSASRDGQEETQYF
>many|TRBJ2-1|.|TRBV6-1
TGTGCCAGCAGTGAAGGAAGGGTTGGTTTCAATGAGCAGTTCTTC
CASSEGRVGFNEQFF
>.|TRBJ1-4|.|TRBV5-1
TGCGCCAGCAGCGCCTACACAGGGTTCGAAAAACTGTTTTTT
CASSAYTGFEKLFF
>many|TRBJ2-3|TRBD2|TRBV4-3
TGCGCCAGCAGCCAAGAAACTAGCGGGGACGCAGATACGCAGTATTTT
CASSQETSGDADTQYF
>.|TRBJ1-1|.|TRBV11-2
TGTGCCAGCAGATTGAACGGAGGAGGGAACACTGAAGCTTTCTTT
CASRLNGGGNTEAFF
>.|TRBJ2-3|TRBD2|TRBV20-1
TGCAGTGCTAGACTAGCGGGAGCAGATACGCAGTATTTT
CSARLAGADTQYF
>once|TRBJ1-1|.|TRBV11-2
TGTGCCAGCAGCTTAGATGACAGATTGAACACTGAAGCTTTCTTT
CASSLDDRLNTEAFF
>many|TRBJ2-1|.|TRBV20-1
TGCAGTGCTAGAACCAGCGAGCGGACTTACAATGAGCAGTTCTTC
CSARTSERTYNEQFF
>.|TRBJ1-5|.|TRBV6-1
TGTGCCAGCAGTGATGTGGGAGGGGCGAATCAGCCCCAGCATTTT
CASSDVGGANQPQHF
>many|TRBJ1-4|TRBD1|TRBV7-7
TGTGCTAGCAGCTTGGACAGGGAAGGGAAACTGTTTTTT
CASSLDREGKLFF
>many|TRBJ2-1|.|TRBV11-2
TGTGCCAGCAGCTCACCGGGGGTTAGGGAGCAGTTCTTC
CASSSPGVREQFF
>.|TRBJ2-2|.|TRBV27
TGTGCCAGCAGTTGGACGGGAGATCACGGGGAGCTGTTTTTT
CASSWTGDHGELFF
>.|TRBJ1-2|TRBD1|TRBV12-3/TRBV12-4
TGTGTCAGCAGTTACAGGGGAGACTATGGCTACACCTTC
CVSSYRGDYGYTF
>many|TRBJ1-2|.|TRBV20-1
TGCAGTGCTGGCGACCCCGAAGGGTCCCGGGGCTATGGCTACACCTTC
CSAGDPEGSRGYGYTF
>few|TRBJ2-7|TRBD1|TRBV20-1
TGCAGTGCTCGACAGACACGGGACAGTTTCTACGAGCAGTACTTC
CSARQTRDSFYEQYF
>many|TRBJ2-7|.|TRBV27
TGTGCCAGCAGTTTAGAGGGGGGACCGATCTACGAGCAGTACTTC
CASSLEGGPIYEQYF
>few|TRBJ2-7|.|TRBV24-1
TGTGCCACCAGTTCCAGCAGGGGGGACTACGAGCAGTACTTC
CATSSSRGDYEQYF
>once|TRBJ1-1|.|TRBV5-1
TGCGCCAGCAGCCTCCTTGGGGGAGCCACTGAAGCTTTCTTT
CASSLLGGATEAFF
>.|TRBJ1-4|TRBD1|TRBV12-3/TRBV12-4
TGTGCCAGCAGGCTAGGGGGCTCGGGGAGGGAAAAACTTTTTTTT
CASRLGGSGREKLFF
>few|TRBJ1-1|.|TRBV7-9
TGTGCCAGCAGCCCTGACACTGAAGCTTTCTTT
CASSPDTEAFF
>.|TRBJ2-7|.|TRBV12-3/TRBV12-4
TGTGCCAGCAGTTTATATTCGGGGACATCCTACGAGCAGTACTTC
CASSLYSGTSYEQYF
>.|TRBJ1-2|.|TRBV14
TGTGCCAGCAGCCAAGATGGCAGGAGGAGAATTGGCTATGGCTACACCTTC
CASSQDGRRRIGYGYTF
>.|TRBJ2-7|.|TRBV5-1
TGCGCCAGCAGCCCGTTTTGGACATCTACCTACGAGCAGTACTTC
CASSPFWTSTYEQYF
>many|TRBJ2-3|.|TRBV4-1
TGCGCCAGCAGCCAAGTCTCGTCTGGGGATACGCAGTATTTT
CASSQVSSGDTQYF
>.|TRBJ1-1|.|TRBV3-1
TGTGCCAGCCTTCGGGGGGAGGGAACTGAAGCTTTCTTT
CASLRGEGTEAFF
>few|TRBJ1-6|TRBD1|TRBV28
TGTGCCAGCAAATTCCGGGACAGGGGTTATTCACCCCTCCACTTT
CASKFRDRGYSPLHF
>many|TRBJ2-2|.|TRBV5-1
TGCGCCAGCAGCCTGGCCGGGAGCAACACCGGGGAGCTGTTTTTT
CASSLAGSNTGELFF
>.|TRBJ2-1|.|TRBV24-1
TGTGCCACCAGTGATCGGCTAGCTGGCGGGGATGAGCAGTTCTTC
CATSDRLAGGDEQFF
>many|TRBJ2-2|.|TRBV7-2
TGTGCCAGCAGCTTGCTTTCGAACACCGGGGAGCTGTTTTTT
CASSLLSNTGELFF
>.|TRBJ1-1|.|TRBV5-1
TGCGCCAGCAGGGACCCCAGGAGATCGAACACTGAAGCTTTCTTT
CASRDPRRSNTEAFF
>.|TRBJ2-7|.|TRBV30
TGTGCCTGGAGTGTACTACCCCAGAGCTCCTACGAGCAGTACTTC
CAWSVLPQSSYEQYF
>.|TRBJ1-3|TRBD1|TRBV11-2
TGTGCCAGCAGCTTAGACGCGACAGGGATCGGAAACACCATATATTTT
CASSLDATGIGNTIYF
>few|TRBJ1-5|TRBD1|TRBV4-1
TGCGCCAGCAGCTTAGCAACAGGGGGCTCCAATCAGCCCCAGCATTTT
CASSLATGGSNQPQHF